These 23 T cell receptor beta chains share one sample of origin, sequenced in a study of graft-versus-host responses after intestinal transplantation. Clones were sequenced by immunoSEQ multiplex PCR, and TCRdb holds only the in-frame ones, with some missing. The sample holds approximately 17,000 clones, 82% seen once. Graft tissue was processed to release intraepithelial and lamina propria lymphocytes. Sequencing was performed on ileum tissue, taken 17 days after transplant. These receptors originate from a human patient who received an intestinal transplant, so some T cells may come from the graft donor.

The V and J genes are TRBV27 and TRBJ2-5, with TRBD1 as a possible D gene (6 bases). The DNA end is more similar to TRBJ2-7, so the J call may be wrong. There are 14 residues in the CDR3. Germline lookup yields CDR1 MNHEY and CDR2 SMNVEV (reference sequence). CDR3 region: CASSLGANSYEQYF. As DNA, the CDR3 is TGTGCCAGCAGTTTGGGGGCAAACTCCTACGAGCAGTACTTC.

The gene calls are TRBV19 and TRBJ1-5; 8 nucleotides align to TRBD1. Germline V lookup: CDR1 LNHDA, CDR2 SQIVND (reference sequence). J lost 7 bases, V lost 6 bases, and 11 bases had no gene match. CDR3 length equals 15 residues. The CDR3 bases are TGTGCCAGTAGCCGGGGACAGGCGACTAGACAGCCCCAGCATTTT. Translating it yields CASSRGQATRQPQHF.

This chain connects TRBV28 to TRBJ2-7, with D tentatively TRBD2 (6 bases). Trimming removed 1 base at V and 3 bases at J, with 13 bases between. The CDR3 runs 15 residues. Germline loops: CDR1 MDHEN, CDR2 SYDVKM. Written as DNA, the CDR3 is TGTGCCAGCAGTTTATACGGGAGCACTCTCTACGAGCAGTACTTC. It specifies CASSLYGSTLYEQYF.

The CDR3 reads CASSPRGEKGDTEAFF. CDR3 nucleotides: TGTGCCAGCAGCCCCCGCGGGGAAAAGGGGGACACTGAAGCTTTCTTT. The chain links TRBV13 to TRBJ1-1; the D gene is possibly TRBD1 (6 bases). V was trimmed by 5 bases and J by 3 bases, leaving 19 bases between them. The CDR3 sequence is 16 residues long. CDR1 is PRHDT and CDR2 is FYEKMQ in the germline V gene (reference sequence).

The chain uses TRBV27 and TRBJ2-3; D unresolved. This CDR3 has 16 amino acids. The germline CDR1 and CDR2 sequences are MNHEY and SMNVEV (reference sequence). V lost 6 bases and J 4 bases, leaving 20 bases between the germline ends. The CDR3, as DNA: TGTGCCAGCAGATACGCCCAGTGGGCAGTTCCAGATACGCAGTATTTT. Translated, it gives CASRYAQWAVPDTQYF.

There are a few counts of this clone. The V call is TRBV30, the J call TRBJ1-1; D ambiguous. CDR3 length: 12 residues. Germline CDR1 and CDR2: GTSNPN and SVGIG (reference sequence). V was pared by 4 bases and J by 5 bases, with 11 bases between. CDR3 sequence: CAWNPGRTEAFF. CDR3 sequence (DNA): TGTGCCTGGAACCCGGGGAGGACTGAAGCTTTCTTT.

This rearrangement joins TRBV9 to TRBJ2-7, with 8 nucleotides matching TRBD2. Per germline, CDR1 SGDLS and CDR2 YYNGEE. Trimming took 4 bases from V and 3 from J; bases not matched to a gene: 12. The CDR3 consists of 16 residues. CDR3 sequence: CASSPSGGVLFYEQYF. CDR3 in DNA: TGTGCCAGCAGCCCCTCGGGAGGGGTCCTTTTCTACGAGCAGTACTTC.

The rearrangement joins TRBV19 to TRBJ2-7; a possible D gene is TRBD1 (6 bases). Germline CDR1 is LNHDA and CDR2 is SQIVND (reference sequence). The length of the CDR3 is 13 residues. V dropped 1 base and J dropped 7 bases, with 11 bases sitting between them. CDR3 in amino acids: CASSIVTTGEQYF. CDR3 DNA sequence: TGTGCCAGTAGTATAGTGACTACAGGGGAGCAGTACTTC.

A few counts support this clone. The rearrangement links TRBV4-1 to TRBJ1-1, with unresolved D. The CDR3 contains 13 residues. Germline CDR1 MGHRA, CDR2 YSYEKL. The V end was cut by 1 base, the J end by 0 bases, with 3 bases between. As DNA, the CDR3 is TGCGCCAGCAGCCAAGGGGTGAACACTGAAGCTTTCTTT. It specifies CASSQGVNTEAFF.

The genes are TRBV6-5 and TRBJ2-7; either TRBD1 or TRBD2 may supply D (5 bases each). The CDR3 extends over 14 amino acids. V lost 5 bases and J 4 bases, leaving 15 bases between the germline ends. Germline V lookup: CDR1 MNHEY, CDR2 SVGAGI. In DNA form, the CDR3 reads TGTGCCAGCAGTGAAGGGACGCAGGTTTACGAGCAGTACTTC. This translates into CASSEGTQVYEQYF.

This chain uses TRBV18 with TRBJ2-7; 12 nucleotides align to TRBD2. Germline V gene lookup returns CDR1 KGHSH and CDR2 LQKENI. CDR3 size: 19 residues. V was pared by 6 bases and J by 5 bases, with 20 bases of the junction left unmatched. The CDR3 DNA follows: TGTGCCAGCTCCGCGCACCCGCCTAGCGGGAGGGCGGGGTCTGACGAGCAGTACTTC. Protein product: CASSAHPPSGRAGSDEQYF. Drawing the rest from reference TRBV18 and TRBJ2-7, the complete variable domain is NAGVMQNPRHLVRRRGQEARLRCSPMKGHSHVYWYRQLPEEGLKFMVYLQKENIIDESGMPKERFSAEFPKEGPSILRIQQVVRGDSAAYFCASSAHPPSGRAGSDEQYFGPGTRLTVT.

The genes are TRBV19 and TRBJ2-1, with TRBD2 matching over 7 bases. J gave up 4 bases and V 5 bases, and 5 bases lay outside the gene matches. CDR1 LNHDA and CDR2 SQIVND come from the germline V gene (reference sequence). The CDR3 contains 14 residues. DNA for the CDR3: TGTGCCAGTAGTCCGACTAGCTCGTACAATGAGCAGTTCTTC. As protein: CASSPTSSYNEQFF.

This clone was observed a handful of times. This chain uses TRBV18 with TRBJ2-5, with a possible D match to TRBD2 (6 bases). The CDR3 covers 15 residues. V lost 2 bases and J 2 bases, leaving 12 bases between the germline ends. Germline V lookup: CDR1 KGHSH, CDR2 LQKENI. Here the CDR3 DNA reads TGTGCCAGCTCACCATTTCTAGCGACTCAAGAGACCCAGTACTTC. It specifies CASSPFLATQETQYF.

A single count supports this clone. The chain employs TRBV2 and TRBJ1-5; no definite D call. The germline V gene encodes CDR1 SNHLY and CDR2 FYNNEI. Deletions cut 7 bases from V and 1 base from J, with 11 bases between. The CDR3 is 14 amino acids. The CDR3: CASKGGRSNQPQHF. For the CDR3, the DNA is TGTGCCAGCAAGGGCGGAAGGAGCAATCAGCCCCAGCATTTT. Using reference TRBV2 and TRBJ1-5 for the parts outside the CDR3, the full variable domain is EPEVTQTPSHQVTQMGQEVILRCVPISNHLYFYWYRQILGQKVEFLVSFYNNEISEKSEIFDDQFSVERPDGSNFTLKIRSTKLEDSAMYFCASKGGRSNQPQHFGDGTRLSIL.

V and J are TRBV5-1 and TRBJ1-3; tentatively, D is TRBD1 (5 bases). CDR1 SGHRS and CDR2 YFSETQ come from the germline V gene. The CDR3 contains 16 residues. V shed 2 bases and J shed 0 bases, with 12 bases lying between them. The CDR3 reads CASSLVGLRSGNTIYF. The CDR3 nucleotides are TGCGCCAGCAGCTTAGTGGGACTGCGCTCTGGAAACACCATATATTTT.

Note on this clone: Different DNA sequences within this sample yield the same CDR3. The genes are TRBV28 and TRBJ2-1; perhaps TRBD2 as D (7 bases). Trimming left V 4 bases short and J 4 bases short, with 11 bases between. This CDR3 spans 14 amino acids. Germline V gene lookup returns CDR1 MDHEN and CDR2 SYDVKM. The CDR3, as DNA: TGTGCCAGCAGTTCGGGGGGACATTACAATGAGCAGTTCTTC. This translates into CASSSGGHYNEQFF.

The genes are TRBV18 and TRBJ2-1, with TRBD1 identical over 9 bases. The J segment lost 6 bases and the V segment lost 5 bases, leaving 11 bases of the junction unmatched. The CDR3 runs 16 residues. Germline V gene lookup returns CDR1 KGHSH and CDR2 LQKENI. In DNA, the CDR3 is TGTGCCAGCTCAGAACCCGGACAGGGGAGTCTCAATGAGCAGTTCTTC. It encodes CASSEPGQGSLNEQFF. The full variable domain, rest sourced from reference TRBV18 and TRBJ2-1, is NAGVMQNPRHLVRRRGQEARLRCSPMKGHSHVYWYRQLPEEGLKFMVYLQKENIIDESGMPKERFSAEFPKEGPSILRIQQVVRGDSAAYFCASSEPGQGSLNEQFFGPGTRLTVL.

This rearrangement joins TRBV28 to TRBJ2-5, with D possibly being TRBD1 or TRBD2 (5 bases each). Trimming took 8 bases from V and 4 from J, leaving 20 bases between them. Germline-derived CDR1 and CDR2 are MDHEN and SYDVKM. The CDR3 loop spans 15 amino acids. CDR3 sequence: CASQGEGLGRETQYF. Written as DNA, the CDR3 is TGTGCCAGCCAAGGAGAGGGGTTGGGTCGAGAGACCCAGTACTTC.

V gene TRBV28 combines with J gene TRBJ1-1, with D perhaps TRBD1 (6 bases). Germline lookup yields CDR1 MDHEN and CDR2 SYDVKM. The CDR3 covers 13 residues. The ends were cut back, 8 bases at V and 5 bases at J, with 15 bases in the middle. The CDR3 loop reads CASFSGVLTEAFF. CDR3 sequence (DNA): TGTGCCAGCTTCTCAGGGGTCCTGACTGAAGCTTTCTTT.

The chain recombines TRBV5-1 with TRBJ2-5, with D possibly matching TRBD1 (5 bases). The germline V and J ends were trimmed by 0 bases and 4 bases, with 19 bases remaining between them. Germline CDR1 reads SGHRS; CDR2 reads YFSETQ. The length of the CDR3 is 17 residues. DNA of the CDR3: TGCGCCAGCAGCTTGGCTATTCGGCAGGGTACGGGAGAGACCCAGTACTTC. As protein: CASSLAIRQGTGETQYF.

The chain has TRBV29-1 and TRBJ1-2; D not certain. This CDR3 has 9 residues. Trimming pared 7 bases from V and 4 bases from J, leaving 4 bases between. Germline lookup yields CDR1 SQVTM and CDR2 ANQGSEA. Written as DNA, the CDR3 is TGCAGCGCGGGCTATGGCTACACCTTC. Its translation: CSAGYGYTF. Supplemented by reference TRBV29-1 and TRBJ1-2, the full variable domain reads SAVISQKPSRDICQRGTSLTIQCQVDSQVTMMFWYRQQPGQSLTLIATANQGSEATYESGFVIDKFPISRPNLTFSTLTVSNMSPEDSSIYLCSAGYGYTFGSGTRLTVV.

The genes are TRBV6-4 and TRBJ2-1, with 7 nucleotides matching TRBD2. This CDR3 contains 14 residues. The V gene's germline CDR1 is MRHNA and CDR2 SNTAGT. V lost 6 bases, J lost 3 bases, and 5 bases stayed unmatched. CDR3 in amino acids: CASSNGGGYNEQFF. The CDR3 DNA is TGTGCCAGCAGCAATGGGGGGGGCTACAATGAGCAGTTCTTC.

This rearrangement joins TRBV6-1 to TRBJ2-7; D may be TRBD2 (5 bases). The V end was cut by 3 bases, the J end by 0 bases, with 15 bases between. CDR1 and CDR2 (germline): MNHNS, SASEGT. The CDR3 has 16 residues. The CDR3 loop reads CASSEVGLASSYEQYF. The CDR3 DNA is TGTGCCAGCAGTGAGGTTGGGCTAGCTTCCTCCTACGAGCAGTACTTC.